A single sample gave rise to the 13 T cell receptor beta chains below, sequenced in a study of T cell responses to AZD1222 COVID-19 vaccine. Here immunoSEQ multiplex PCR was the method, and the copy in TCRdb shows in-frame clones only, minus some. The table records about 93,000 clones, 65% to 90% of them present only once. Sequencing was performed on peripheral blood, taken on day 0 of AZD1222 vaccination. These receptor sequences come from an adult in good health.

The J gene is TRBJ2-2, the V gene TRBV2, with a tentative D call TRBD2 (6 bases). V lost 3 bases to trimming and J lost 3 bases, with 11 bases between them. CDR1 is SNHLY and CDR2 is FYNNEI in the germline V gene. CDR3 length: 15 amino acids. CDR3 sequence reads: CASSDGGPYTGELFF. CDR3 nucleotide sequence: TGTGCCAGCAGTGACGGAGGGCCGTACACCGGGGAGCTGTTTTTT.

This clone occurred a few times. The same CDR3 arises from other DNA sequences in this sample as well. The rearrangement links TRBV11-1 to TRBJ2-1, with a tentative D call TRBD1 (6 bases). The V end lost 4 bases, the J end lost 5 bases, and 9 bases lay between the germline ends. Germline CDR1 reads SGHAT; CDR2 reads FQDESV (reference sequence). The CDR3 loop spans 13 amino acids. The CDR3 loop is CASSSTGNNEQFF. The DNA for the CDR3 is TGTGCCAGCAGCTCGACAGGCAACAATGAGCAGTTCTTC. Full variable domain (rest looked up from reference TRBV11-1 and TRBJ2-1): EAEVAQSPRYKITEKSQAVAFWCDPISGHATLYWYRQILGQGPELLVQFQDESVVDDSQLPKDRFSAERLKGVDSTLKIQPAELGDSAMYLCASSSTGNNEQFFGPGTRLTVL.

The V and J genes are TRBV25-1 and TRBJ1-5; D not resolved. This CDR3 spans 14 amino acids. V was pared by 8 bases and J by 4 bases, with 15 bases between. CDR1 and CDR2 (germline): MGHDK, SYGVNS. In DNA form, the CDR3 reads TGTGCCAGCGGCGGGCCGGGCCTAAATCAGCCCCAGCATTTT. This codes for CASGGPGLNQPQHF.

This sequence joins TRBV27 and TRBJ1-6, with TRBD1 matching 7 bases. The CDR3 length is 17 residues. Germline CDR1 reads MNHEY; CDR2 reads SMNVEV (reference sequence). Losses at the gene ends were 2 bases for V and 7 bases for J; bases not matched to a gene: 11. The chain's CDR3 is CASSLTGGTVRNSPLHF. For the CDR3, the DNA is TGTGCCAGCAGTTTAACGGGCGGGACAGTCAGAAATTCACCCCTCCACTTT.

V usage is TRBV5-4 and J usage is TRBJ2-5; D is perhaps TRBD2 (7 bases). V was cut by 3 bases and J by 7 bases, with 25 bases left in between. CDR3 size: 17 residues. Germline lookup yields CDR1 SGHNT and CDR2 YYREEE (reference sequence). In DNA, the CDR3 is TGTGCCAGCAGCTACCTGGGCAGAGCAGTCGGGGGGCGGACCCAGTACTTC. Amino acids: CASSYLGRAVGGRTQYF.

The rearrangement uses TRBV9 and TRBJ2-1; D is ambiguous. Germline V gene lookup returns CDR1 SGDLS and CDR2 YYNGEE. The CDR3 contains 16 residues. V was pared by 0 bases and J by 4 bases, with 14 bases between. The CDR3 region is CASSVGSQALYNEQFF. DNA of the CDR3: TGTGCCAGCAGCGTAGGAAGTCAAGCCCTATACAATGAGCAGTTCTTC. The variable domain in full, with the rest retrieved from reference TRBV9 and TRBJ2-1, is DSGVTQTPKHLITATGQRVTLRCSPRSGDLSVYWYQQSLDQGLQFLIQYYNGEERAKGNILERFSAQQFPDLHSELNLSSLELGDSALYFCASSVGSQALYNEQFFGPGTRLTVL.

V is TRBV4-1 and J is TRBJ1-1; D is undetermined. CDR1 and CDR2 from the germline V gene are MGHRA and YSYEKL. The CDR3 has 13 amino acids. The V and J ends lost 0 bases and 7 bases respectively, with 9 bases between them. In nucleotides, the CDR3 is TGCGCCAGCAGCCAAGATTGGGCAGTTGAAGCTTTCTTT. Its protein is CASSQDWAVEAFF.

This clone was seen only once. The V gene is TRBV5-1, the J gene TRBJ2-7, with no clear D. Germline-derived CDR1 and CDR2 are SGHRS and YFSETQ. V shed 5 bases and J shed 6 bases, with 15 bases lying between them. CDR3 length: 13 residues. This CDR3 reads CASSHDESPEQYF. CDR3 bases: TGCGCCAGCAGTCACGACGAGTCCCCCGAGCAGTACTTC.

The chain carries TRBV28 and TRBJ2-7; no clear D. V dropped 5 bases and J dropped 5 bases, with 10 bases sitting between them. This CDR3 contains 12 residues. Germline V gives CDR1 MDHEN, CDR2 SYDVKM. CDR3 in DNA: TGTGCCAGCAGTCTCCCCATGGACGAGCAGTACTTC. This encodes CASSLPMDEQYF.

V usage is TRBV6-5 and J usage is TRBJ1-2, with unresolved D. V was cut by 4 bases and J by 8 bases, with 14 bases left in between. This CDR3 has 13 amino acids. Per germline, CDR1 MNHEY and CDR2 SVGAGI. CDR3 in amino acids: CASSSESQRGYTF. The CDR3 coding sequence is TGTGCCAGCAGTTCCGAGTCCCAACGGGGCTACACCTTC.

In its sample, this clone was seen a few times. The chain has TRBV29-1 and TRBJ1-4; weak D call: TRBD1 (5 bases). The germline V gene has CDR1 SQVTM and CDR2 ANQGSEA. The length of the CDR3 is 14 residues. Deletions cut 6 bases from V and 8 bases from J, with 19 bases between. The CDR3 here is CSVAGMGVGEKLFF. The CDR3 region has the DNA TGCAGCGTAGCCGGTATGGGGGTCGGAGAAAAACTGTTTTTT.

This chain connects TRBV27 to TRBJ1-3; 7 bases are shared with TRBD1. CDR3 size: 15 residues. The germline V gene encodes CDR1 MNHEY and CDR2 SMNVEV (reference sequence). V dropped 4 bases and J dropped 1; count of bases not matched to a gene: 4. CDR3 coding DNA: TGTGCCAGCAGTTGGTCAGGGGGTTCTGGAAACACCATATATTTT. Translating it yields CASSWSGGSGNTIYF.

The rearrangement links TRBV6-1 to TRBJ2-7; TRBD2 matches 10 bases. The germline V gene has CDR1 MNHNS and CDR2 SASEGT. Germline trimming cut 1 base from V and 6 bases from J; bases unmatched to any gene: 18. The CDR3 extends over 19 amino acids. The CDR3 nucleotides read TGTGCCAGCAGTGAAGGGTGGCTAGCGGGAGCGGGATATTCCCTCGAGCAGTACTTC. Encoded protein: CASSEGWLAGAGYSLEQYF.